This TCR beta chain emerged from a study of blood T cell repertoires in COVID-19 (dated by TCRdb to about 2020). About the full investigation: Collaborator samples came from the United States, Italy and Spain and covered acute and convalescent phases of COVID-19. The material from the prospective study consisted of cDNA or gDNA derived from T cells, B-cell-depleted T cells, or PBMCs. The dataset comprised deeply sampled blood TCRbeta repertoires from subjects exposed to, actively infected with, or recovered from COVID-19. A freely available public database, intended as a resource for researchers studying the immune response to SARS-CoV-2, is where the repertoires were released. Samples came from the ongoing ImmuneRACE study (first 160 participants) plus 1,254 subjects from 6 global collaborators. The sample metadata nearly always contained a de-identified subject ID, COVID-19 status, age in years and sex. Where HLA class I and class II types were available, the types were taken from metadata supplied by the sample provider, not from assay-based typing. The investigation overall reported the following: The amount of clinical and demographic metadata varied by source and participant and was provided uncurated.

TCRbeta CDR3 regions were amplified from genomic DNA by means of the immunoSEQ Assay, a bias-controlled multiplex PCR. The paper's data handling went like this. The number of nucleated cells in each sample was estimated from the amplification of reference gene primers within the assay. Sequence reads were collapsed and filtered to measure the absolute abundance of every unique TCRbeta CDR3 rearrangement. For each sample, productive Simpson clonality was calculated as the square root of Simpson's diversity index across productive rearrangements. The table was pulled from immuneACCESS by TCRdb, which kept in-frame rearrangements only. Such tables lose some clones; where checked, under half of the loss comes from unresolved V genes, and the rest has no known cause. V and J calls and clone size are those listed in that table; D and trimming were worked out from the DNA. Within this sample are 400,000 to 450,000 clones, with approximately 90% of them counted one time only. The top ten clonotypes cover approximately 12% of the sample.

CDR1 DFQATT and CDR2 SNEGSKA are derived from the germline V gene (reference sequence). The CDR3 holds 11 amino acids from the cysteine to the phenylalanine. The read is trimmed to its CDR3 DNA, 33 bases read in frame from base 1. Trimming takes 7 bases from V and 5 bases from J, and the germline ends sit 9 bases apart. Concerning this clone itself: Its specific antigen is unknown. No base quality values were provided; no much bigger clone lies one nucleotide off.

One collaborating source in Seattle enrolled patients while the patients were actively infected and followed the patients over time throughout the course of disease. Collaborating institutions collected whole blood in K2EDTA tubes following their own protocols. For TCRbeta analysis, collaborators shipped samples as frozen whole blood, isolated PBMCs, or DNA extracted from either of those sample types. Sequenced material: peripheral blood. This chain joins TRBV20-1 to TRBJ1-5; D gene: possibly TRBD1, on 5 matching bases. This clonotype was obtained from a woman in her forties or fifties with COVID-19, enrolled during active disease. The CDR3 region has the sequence CSVGRYQPQHF. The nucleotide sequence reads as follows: TGCAGTGTGGGGCGCTATCAGCCCCAGCATTTT.